The entry below describes one TCR beta chain. The antigen is undetermined. CDR1 is MNHNS and CDR2 is SASEGT in the germline V gene. V shed 3 bases and J 6 bases; nucleotides not matched to a gene: 12. The CDR3 has 16 amino acids. This entry belongs to a study of cytomegalovirus exposure and HLA in healthy donors. Findings and caveats of the study: Available immune exposure information covered CMV serostatus only.

Primers for the PCR totalled 60 Vbeta and 13 Jbeta. The protocol was immunoSEQ multiplex PCR, while the TCRdb copy is restricted to in-frame clones and leaves out a portion. In total, the table holds some 26,000 clones. This rearrangement joins TRBV6-1 to TRBJ1-1, with TRBD1 matching 8 bases. Sequenced material: PBMCs. The TCR comes from a male donor in good health and CMV-seropositive. The CDR3 reads CASSDRQGLGISEAFF. CDR3 nucleotides: TGTGCCAGCAGTGATCGACAGGGGTTAGGGATCTCTGAAGCTTTCTTT.